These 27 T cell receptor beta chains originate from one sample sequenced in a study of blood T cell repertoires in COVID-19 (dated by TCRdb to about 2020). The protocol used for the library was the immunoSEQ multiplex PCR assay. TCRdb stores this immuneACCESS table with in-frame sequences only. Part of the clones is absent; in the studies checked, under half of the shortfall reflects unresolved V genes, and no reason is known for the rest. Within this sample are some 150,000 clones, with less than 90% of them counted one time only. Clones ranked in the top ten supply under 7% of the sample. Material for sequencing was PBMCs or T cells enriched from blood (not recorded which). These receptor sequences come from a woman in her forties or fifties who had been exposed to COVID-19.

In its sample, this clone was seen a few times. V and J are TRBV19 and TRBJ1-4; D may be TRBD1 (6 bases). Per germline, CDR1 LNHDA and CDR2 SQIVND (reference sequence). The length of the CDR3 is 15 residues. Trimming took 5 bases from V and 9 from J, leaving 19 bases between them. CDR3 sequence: CASSVTGQEFKKLFF. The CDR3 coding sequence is TGTGCCAGTAGTGTCACAGGGCAGGAATTTAAAAAACTGTTTTTT.

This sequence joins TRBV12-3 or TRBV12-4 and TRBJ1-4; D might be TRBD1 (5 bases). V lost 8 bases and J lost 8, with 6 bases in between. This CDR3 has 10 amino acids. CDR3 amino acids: CASQGEKLFF. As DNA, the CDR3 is TGTGCCAGCCAGGGAGAAAAACTGTTTTTT.

CDR3 region: CASSLSRGLSAFF. The DNA for the CDR3 is TGTGCCAGCAGTTTATCGCGGGGGCTCTCAGCTTTCTTT. The chain uses TRBV27 and TRBJ1-1, with D perhaps matching TRBD1 (6 bases). With 0 bases removed from V and 10 bases from J, the gap between germline ends came to 12 bases. The germline V gene has CDR1 MNHEY and CDR2 SMNVEV (reference sequence). This CDR3 is 13 amino acids long.

The DNA for the CDR3 is TGCGCCAGCAGCTTGGTACTAGCGGGGTTAGATACGCAGTATTTT. Its translation: CASSLVLAGLDTQYF. The chain employs TRBV5-1 and TRBJ2-3, with 10 bases fitting TRBD2. V shed 0 bases, J shed 5 bases, and the junction held 3 bases outside the gene matches. CDR1 and CDR2 from the germline V gene are SGHRS and YFSETQ. This CDR3 contains 15 residues.

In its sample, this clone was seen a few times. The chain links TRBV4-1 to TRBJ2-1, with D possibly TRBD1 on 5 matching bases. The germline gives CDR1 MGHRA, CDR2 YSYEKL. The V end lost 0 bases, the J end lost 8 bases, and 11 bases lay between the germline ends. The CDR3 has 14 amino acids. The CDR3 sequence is CASSQEGLRHEQFF. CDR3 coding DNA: TGCGCCAGCAGCCAAGAGGGGCTTCGACATGAGCAGTTCTTC.

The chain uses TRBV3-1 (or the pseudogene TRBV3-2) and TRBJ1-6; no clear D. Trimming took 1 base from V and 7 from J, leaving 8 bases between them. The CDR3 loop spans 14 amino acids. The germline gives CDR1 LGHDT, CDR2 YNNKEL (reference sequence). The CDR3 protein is CASSQVTGNSPLHF. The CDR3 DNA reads TGTGCCAGCAGCCAAGTAACGGGAAATTCACCCCTCCACTTT.

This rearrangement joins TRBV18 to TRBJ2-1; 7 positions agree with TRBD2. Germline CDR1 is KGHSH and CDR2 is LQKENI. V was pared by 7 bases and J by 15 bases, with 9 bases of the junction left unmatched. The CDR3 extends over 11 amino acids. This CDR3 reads CASLQAGEAFF. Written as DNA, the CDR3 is TGTGCCAGCTTACAGGCGGGAGAAGCGTTCTTC.

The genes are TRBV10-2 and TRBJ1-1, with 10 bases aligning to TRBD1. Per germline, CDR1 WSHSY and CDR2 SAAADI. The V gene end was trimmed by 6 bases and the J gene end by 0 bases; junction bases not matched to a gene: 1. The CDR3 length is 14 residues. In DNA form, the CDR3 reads TGCGCCAGCAGGGACAGGGGGATGAACACTGAAGCTTTCTTT. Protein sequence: CASRDRGMNTEAFF.

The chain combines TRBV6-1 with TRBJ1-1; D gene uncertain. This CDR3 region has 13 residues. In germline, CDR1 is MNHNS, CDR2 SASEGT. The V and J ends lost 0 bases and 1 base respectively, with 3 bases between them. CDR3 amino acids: CASSEAKNTEAFF. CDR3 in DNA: TGTGCCAGCAGTGAAGCTAAGAACACTGAAGCTTTCTTT.

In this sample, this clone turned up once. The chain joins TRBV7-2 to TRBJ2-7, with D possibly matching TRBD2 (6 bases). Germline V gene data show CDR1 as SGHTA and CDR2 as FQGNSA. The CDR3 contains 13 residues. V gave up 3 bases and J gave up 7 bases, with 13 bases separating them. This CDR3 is CASSFGMGREQYF. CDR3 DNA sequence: TGTGCCAGCAGCTTTGGAATGGGGAGGGAGCAGTACTTC.

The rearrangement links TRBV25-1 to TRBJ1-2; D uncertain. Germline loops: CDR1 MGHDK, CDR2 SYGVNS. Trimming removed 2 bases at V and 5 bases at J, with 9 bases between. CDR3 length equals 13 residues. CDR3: CASSEREGYGYTF. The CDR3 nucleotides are TGTGCCAGCAGTGAACGTGAGGGATATGGCTACACCTTC.

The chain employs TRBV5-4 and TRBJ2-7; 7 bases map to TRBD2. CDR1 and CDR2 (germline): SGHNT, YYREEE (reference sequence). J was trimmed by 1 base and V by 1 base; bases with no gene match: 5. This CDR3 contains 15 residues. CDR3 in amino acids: CASSLTSSGSYEQYF. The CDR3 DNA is TGTGCCAGCAGCTTGACGTCTAGCGGATCCTACGAGCAGTACTTC.

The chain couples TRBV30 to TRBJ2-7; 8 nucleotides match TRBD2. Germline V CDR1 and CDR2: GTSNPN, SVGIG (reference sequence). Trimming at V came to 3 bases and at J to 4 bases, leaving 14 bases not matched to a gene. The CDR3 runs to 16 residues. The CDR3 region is CAWRDSGSGSPYEQYF. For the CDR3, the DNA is TGTGCCTGGAGGGACAGCGGGAGCGGTTCTCCTTACGAGCAGTACTTC.

The CDR3 region has the DNA TGCGCCAGCAGTGAGGGGGAGTACACTGAAGCTTTCTTT. Its translation: CASSEGEYTEAFF. The chain recombines TRBV10-1 with TRBJ1-1, with D unresolved. The CDR3 spans 13 residues. Per the germline V gene, CDR1 is WNHNN and CDR2 is SYGVQD (reference sequence). With 2 bases removed from V and 3 bases from J, the gap between germline ends came to 7 bases.

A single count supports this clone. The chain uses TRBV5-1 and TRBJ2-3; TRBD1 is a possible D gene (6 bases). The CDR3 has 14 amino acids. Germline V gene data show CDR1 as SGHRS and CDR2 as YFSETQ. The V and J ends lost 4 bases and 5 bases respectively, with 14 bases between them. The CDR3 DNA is TGCGCCAGCAGCCTAACAGGGTTGCGAGATACGCAGTATTTT. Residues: CASSLTGLRDTQYF. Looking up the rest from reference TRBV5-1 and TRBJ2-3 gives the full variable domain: KAGVTQTPRYLIKTRGQQVTLSCSPISGHRSVSWYQQTPGQGLQFLFEYFSETQRNKGNFPGRFSGRQFSNSRSEMNVSTLELGDSALYLCASSLTGLRDTQYFGPGTRLTVL.

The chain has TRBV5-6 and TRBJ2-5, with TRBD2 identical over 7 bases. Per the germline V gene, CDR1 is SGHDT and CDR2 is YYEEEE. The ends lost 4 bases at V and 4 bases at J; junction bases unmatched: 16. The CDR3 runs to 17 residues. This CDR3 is CASSPPRGEGRSETQYF. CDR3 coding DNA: TGTGCCAGCAGCCCGCCCCGGGGGGAGGGGCGTTCAGAGACCCAGTACTTC.

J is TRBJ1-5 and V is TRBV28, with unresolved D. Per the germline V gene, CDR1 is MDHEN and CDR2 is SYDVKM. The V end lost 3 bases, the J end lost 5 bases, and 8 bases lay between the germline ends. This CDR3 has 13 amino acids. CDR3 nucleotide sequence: TGTGCCAGCAGTTTGCCGGTTTATCAGCCCCAGCATTTT. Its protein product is CASSLPVYQPQHF.

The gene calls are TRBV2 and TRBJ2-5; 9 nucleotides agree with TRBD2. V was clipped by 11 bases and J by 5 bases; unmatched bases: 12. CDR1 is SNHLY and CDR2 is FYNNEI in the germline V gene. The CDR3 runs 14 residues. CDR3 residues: CARAVASGEETQYF. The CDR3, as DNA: TGTGCCCGAGCAGTGGCTAGCGGGGAGGAGACCCAGTACTTC.

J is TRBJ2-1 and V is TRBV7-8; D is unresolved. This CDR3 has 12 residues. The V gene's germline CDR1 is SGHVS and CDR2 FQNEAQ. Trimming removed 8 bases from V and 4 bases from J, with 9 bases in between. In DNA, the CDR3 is TGTGCCAGCTACCGCGTATACAATGAGCAGTTCTTC. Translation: CASYRVYNEQFF.

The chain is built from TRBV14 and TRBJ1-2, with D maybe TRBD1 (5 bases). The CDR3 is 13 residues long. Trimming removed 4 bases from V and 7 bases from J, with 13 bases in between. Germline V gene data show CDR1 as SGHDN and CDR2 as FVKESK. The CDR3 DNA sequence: TGTGCCAGCAGCCCGGGGACTTTCTTTGGCTACACCTTC. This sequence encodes CASSPGTFFGYTF.

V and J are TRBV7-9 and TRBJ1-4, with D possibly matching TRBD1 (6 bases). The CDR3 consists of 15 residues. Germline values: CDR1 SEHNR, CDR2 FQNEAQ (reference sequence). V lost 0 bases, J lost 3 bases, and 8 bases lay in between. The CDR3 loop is CASSLAPGANEKLFF. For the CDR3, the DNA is TGTGCCAGCAGCTTAGCGCCAGGGGCTAATGAAAAACTGTTTTTT.

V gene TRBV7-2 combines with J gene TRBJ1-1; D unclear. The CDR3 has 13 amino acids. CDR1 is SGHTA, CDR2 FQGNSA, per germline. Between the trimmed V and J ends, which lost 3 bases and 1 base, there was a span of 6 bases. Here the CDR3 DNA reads TGTGCCAGCAGCTTTTCAGGGAACACTGAAGCTTTCTTT. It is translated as CASSFSGNTEAFF.

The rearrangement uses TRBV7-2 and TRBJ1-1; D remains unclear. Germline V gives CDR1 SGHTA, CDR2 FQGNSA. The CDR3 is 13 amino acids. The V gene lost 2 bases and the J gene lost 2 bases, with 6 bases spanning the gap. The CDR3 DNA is TGTGCCAGCAGCTTATACAAAAACACTGAAGCTTTCTTT. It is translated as CASSLYKNTEAFF.

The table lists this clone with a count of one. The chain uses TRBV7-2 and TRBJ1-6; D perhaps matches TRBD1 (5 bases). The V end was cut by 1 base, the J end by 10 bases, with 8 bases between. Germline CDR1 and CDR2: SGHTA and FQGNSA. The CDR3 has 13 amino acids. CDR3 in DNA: TGTGCCAGCAGCTTAGTCGGGGGATCACCCCTCCACTTT. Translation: CASSLVGGSPLHF.

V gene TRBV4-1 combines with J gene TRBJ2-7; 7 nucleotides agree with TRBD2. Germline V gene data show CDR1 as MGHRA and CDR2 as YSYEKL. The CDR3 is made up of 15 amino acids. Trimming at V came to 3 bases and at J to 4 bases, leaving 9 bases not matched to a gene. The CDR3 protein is CASSHTSERRYEQYF. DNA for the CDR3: TGCGCCAGCAGCCACACTAGCGAAAGGAGGTACGAGCAGTACTTC.

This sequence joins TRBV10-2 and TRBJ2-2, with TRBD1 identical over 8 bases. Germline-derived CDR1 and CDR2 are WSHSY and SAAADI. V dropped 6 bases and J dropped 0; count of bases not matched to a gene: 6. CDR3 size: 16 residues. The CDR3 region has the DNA TGCGCCAGCAGCAAGAAGACAGGGGCGAACACCGGGGAGCTGTTTTTT. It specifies CASSKKTGANTGELFF.

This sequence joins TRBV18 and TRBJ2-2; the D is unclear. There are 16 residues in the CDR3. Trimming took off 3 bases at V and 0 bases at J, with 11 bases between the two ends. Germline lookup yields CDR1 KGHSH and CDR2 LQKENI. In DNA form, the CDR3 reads TGTGCCAGCTCACCGTCTCAGCGCGCGAACACCGGGGAGCTGTTTTTT. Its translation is CASSPSQRANTGELFF.